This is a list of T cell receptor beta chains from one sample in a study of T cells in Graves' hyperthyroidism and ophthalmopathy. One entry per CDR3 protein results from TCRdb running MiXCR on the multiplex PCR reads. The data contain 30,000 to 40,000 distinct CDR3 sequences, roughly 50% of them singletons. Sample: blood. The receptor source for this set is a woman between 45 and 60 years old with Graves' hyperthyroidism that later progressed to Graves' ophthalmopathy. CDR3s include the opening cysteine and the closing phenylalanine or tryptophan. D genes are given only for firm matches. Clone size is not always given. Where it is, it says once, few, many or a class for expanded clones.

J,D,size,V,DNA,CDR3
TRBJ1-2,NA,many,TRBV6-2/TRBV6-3,TGTGCCAGCAGTTACCATCAGACAGGAAACTATGGCTACACCTTC,CASSYHQTGNYGYTF
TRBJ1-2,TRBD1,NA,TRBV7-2,TGTGCCAGCACCAGAAGGGGGGATCAGGGGGCCTTCTACTATGGCTACACCTTC,CASTRRGDQGAFYYGYTF
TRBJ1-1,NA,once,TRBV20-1,TGCAGTGCCCCCGGGACTAGCGGGACCTTAGAAGCTTTCTTT,CSAPGTSGTLEAFF
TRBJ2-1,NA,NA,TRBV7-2,TGTGCCAGCAGCTCAGACACAGATACGCAGTTCTTC,CASSSDTDTQFF
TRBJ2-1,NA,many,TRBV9,TGTGCCAGCAGCGTAGCTTTGGGGGGCTCCTACAATGAGCAGTTCTTC,CASSVALGGSYNEQFF
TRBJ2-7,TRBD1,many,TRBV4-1,TGCGCCAGCAGCCAAGATATATCGAGACAGGGGTCCCACGAGCAGTACTTC,CASSQDISRQGSHEQYF
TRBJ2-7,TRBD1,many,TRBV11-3,TGTGCCAGCAGCTTAGATTCAGGGGGATTTTCCTACGAGCAGTACTTC,CASSLDSGGFSYEQYF
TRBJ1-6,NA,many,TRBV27,TGTGCCAGCAGTTCGATATATAATTCACCCCTCCACTTT,CASSSIYNSPLHF
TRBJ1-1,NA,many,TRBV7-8,TGTGCCAGCAGCCCGCGGGGGGTGCAGAACACTGAAGCTTTCTTT,CASSPRGVQNTEAFF
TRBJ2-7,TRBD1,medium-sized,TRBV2,TGTGCCAGCAGTGTGGGACAGAACTACGAGCAGTACTTC,CASSVGQNYEQYF
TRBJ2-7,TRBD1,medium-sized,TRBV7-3,TGTGCCAGCAGCTTGACAGGGGGTGAGCAGTACTTC,CASSLTGGEQYF
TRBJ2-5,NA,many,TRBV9,TGTGCCAGCAGCGCGTCGGAAGAGACCCAGTACTTC,CASSASEETQYF
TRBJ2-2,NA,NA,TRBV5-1,TGCGCTAGCTCCCGAGCCCCCAACACCGGGGAGCTGTTTTTT,CASSRAPNTGELFF
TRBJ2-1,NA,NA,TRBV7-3,TGTGCCAGCAGCTTAATGGGAGAGGTCTCGAATGAGCAGTTCTTC,CASSLMGEVSNEQFF
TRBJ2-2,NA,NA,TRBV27,TGTGCCAGCAGTTTAACGTCCAGGGGTGGTTTAACCGGGGAGCTGTTTTTT,CASSLTSRGGLTGELFF
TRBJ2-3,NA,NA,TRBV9,TGTGCCTGCACACCGAGCACAGATACGCAGTATTTT,CACTPSTDTQYF
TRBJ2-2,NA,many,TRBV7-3,TGTGCCAGCAGCTTAAAATCCCCCGCGGCCCAGACGAACACCGGGGAGCTGTTTTTT,CASSLKSPAAQTNTGELFF
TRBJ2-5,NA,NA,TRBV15,TGTGCCACCAGTCACTATGGGCGAGAGACCCAGTACTTC,CATSHYGRETQYF
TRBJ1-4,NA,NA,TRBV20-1,TGCAGTGCTAGAGAGATACGGGACATCCATGAAAAACTGTTTTTT,CSAREIRDIHEKLFF
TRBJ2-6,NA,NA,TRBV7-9,NA,CASSLLGRYTFGSGTNVLTF